Below, 24 T cell receptor beta chains from the same sample are listed, as sequenced in a study of Ad26.COV2.S vaccination and SARS-CoV-2 variants. Here immunoSEQ multiplex PCR was the method, and the copy in TCRdb shows in-frame clones only, minus some. The table lists 300,000 to 400,000 clones, roughly 91% of them singletons, with about 3% in the top ten. Stated treatment: around 19 received Ad26.COV2.S at low or high dose, single or two shots; a few received placebo; per-sample allocation not given. It was on day 63 after the first vaccine or placebo injection that samples were taken. This material consisted of peripheral blood, taken in a trial of Ad26.COV2.S vaccine versus placebo. These TCRs come from a person between 18 and 65 years old who received the Ad26.COV2.S COVID-19 vaccine or a placebo.

The chain couples TRBV19 to TRBJ2-7; TRBD1 is a possible D gene (5 bases). Deletions cut 4 bases from V and 0 bases from J, with 10 bases between. This CDR3 has 14 residues. Germline CDR1 reads LNHDA; CDR2 reads SQIVND (reference sequence). DNA for the CDR3: TGTGCCAGTAGTAATCCGACAGTCTCCTACGAGCAGTACTTC. Its translation is CASSNPTVSYEQYF.

The rearrangement links TRBV7-3 to TRBJ1-2; tentatively, D is TRBD1 (6 bases). The CDR3 contains 15 residues. Germline V gene sequence: CDR1 SGHTA, CDR2 FQGTGA. Deletions cut 5 bases from V and 8 bases from J, with 21 bases between. The CDR3 bases are TGTGCCAGCAGCCCCGAGGGGGATCGAATTGGGGGCTACACCTTC. Translation: CASSPEGDRIGGYTF.

Note on this clone: Other DNA sequences of this sample code for an identical CDR3. The rearrangement links TRBV30 to TRBJ1-5; D is ambiguous. The V gene lost 0 bases and the J gene lost 2 bases, with 5 bases spanning the gap. This CDR3 has 13 residues. In germline, CDR1 is GTSNPN, CDR2 SVGIG (reference sequence). CDR3 region: CAWSVRGNQPQHF. As DNA, the CDR3 is TGTGCCTGGAGTGTACGCGGCAATCAGCCCCAGCATTTT.

This chain joins TRBV27 and TRBJ1-2; D is ambiguous. Trimming took 6 bases from V and 4 from J, leaving 18 bases between them. Germline lookup yields CDR1 MNHEY and CDR2 SMNVEV (reference sequence). The length of the CDR3 is 15 residues. CDR3 coding DNA: TGTGCCAGCAGAGACCGGGCAAACCGAGGCTATGGCTACACCTTC. This encodes CASRDRANRGYGYTF.

V is TRBV15 and J is TRBJ1-1; no definite D call. With 1 base removed from V and 3 bases from J, the gap between germline ends came to 9 bases. The CDR3 consists of 14 residues. CDR1 and CDR2 (germline): LNHNV, YYDKDF (reference sequence). The CDR3 nucleotides are TGTGCCACCAGCAGAGCTCGGCTTTACACTGAAGCTTTCTTT. This sequence encodes CATSRARLYTEAFF.

The chain recombines TRBV6-6 with TRBJ1-1; 7 nucleotides line up with TRBD1. The CDR3 is made up of 18 amino acids. Germline trimming cut 5 bases from V and 3 bases from J; bases unmatched to any gene: 18. In germline, CDR1 is MNHNY, CDR2 SVGAGI (reference sequence). The CDR3 sequence: CASSLEGARGIFYTEAFF. The CDR3 nucleotides are TGTGCCAGCAGTCTCGAGGGGGCGCGAGGCATTTTTTACACTGAAGCTTTCTTT.

The chain employs TRBV9 and TRBJ1-1, with D possibly being TRBD1 (6 bases). Germline assignment: CDR1 SGDLS and CDR2 YYNGEE. The CDR3 spans 16 residues. Deletions cut 4 bases from V and 5 bases from J, with 21 bases between. The CDR3 nucleotides are TGTGCCAGCAGCCCCCTGGGGAGGGGGGAATTGACTGAAGCTTTCTTT. Translated, it gives CASSPLGRGELTEAFF. Full variable domain (remainder filled in from reference TRBV9 and TRBJ1-1): DSGVTQTPKHLITATGQRVTLRCSPRSGDLSVYWYQQSLDQGLQFLIQYYNGEERAKGNILERFSAQQFPDLHSELNLSSLELGDSALYFCASSPLGRGELTEAFFGQGTRLTVV.

V is TRBV30 and J is TRBJ1-4, with a possible D match to TRBD1 (6 bases). CDR1 GTSNPN and CDR2 SVGIG come from the germline V gene (reference sequence). Trimming shortened V by 0 bases and J by 6 bases, and 14 bases separated the two germline ends. The CDR3 contains 15 residues. The CDR3 reads CAWSVGRGGYEKLFF. The DNA for the CDR3 is TGTGCCTGGAGTGTGGGGAGAGGGGGTTATGAAAAACTGTTTTTT.

The chain has TRBV30 and TRBJ1-1, with TRBD1 matching over 7 bases. With 2 bases clipped from V and 0 bases from J, the junction kept 12 bases outside the gene matches. Germline V gene sequence: CDR1 GTSNPN, CDR2 SVGIG (reference sequence). CDR3 length: 17 residues. CDR3 in DNA: TGTGCCTGGAGTCCCGCGCAGGGGGGGTTTTTGAACACTGAAGCTTTCTTT. This encodes CAWSPAQGGFLNTEAFF.

The rearrangement links TRBV9 to TRBJ1-2; D is uncertain. The CDR3 contains 16 residues. V lost 0 bases and J 0 bases, leaving 12 bases between the germline ends. Germline V gene sequence: CDR1 SGDLS, CDR2 YYNGEE. CDR3 sequence reads: CASSVVTAQANYGYTF. DNA of the CDR3: TGTGCCAGCAGCGTAGTCACAGCGCAAGCTAACTATGGCTACACCTTC.

On this clone itself: The sample has other DNA sequences that encode this CDR3 too. This chain joins TRBV7-2 and TRBJ1-3; D perhaps matches TRBD1 (5 bases). Germline V gene lookup returns CDR1 SGHTA and CDR2 FQGNSA. Deletions cut 3 bases from V and 0 bases from J, with 9 bases between. CDR3 length: 15 amino acids. The CDR3 region is CASSLRGSSGNTIYF. The CDR3 region has the DNA TGTGCCAGCAGCTTGCGGGGCTCCTCTGGAAACACCATATATTTT.

Here the CDR3 DNA reads TGTGCCACCAGCAGTCCGAGTCTGGATACGCAGTATTTT. The encoded protein is CATSSPSLDTQYF. V and J are TRBV15 and TRBJ2-3; no clear D gene. In germline, CDR1 is LNHNV, CDR2 YYDKDF (reference sequence). Trimming cost V 3 bases and J 6 bases, with 10 bases left between them. This CDR3 comprises 13 residues. The variable domain in full, completed from reference TRBV15 and TRBJ2-3, reads DAMVIQNPRYQVTQFGKPVTLSCSQTLNHNVMYWYQQKSSQAPKLLFHYYDKDFNNEADTPDNFQSRRPNTSFCFLDIRSPGLGDTAMYLCATSSPSLDTQYFGPGTRLTVL.

This chain links TRBV9 with TRBJ1-3; TRBD1 matches 7 bases. CDR3 length equals 15 residues. V gave up 0 bases and J gave up 8 bases; unmatched junction bases: 8. Germline V lookup: CDR1 SGDLS, CDR2 YYNGEE. This CDR3 reads CASSVAAGGGDTIYF. CDR3 nucleotide sequence: TGTGCCAGCAGCGTAGCGGCAGGGGGAGGTGACACCATATATTTT.

The rearrangement joins TRBV7-9 to TRBJ1-1; possibly TRBD1 for D (5 bases). CDR1 is SEHNR, CDR2 FQNEAQ, per germline (reference sequence). This CDR3 spans 14 amino acids. The V and J ends lost 5 bases and 1 base respectively, with 11 bases between them. CDR3 residues: CASSLYRQNTEAFF. CDR3 coding DNA: TGTGCCAGCAGCCTGTACAGGCAGAACACTGAAGCTTTCTTT.

V and J are TRBV5-1 and TRBJ2-6, with 8 bases identical to TRBD2. Germline V lookup: CDR1 SGHRS, CDR2 YFSETQ. The CDR3 consists of 17 residues. Losses at the gene ends were 1 base for V and 2 bases for J; bases not matched to a gene: 5. The CDR3 here is CASSLSSGVAGANVLTF. CDR3 DNA: TGCGCCAGCAGCTTGAGTAGCGGGGTGGCTGGGGCCAACGTCCTGACTTTC.

The chain carries TRBV19 and TRBJ2-7; D may be TRBD2 (7 bases). The CDR3 totals 13 residues. V was trimmed by 5 bases and J by 3 bases, leaving 11 bases between them. The germline CDR1 and CDR2 sequences are LNHDA and SQIVND (reference sequence). CDR3 DNA sequence: TGTGCCAGTAGTGAGGGGGGGGACTACGAGCAGTACTTC. Translation: CASSEGGDYEQYF.

CDR3 protein: CASSLGSRPAFF. In nucleotides, the CDR3 is TGTGCCAGCAGCTTAGGCAGTCGGCCAGCTTTCTTT. The chain employs TRBV13 and TRBJ1-1; D not resolved. Germline loops: CDR1 PRHDT, CDR2 FYEKMQ (reference sequence). This CDR3 region has 12 residues. The germline V and J ends were trimmed by 0 bases and 10 bases, with 9 bases remaining between them.

The gene calls are TRBV20-1 and TRBJ1-1; D gene uncertain. Trimming cost V 3 bases and J 6 bases, with 8 bases left between them. Germline CDR1 DFQATT, CDR2 SNEGSKA (reference sequence). This CDR3 contains 11 residues. The CDR3 region has the DNA TGCAGTGCTAGCAACGGGCCTGAAGCTTTCTTT. Its protein product is CSASNGPEAFF.

The V call is TRBV27, the J call TRBJ2-1, with 13 bases that match TRBD2. The germline V gene has CDR1 MNHEY and CDR2 SMNVEV (reference sequence). J gave up 4 bases and V 4 bases, and 7 bases lay outside the gene matches. The CDR3 totals 17 residues. The CDR3, as DNA: TGTGCCAGCAGTTCCACTAGCGGGGGGGGTCCGTACAATGAGCAGTTCTTC. Translated: CASSSTSGGGPYNEQFF.

The rearrangement uses TRBV18 and TRBJ2-1; D call uncertain. V was trimmed by 3 bases and J by 4 bases, leaving 13 bases between them. The germline gives CDR1 KGHSH, CDR2 LQKENI. The CDR3 is made up of 15 amino acids. CDR3 nucleotides: TGTGCCAGCTCACCCCCCGTGCCTACGTACAATGAGCAGTTCTTC. Translation gives CASSPPVPTYNEQFF.

This clone has just one count. This chain uses TRBV4-1 with TRBJ2-7; the match to TRBD1 covers 12 bases. V trimming: 4 bases; J trimming: 7 bases; junction bases outside the gene matches: 14. This CDR3 spans 17 amino acids. Germline-derived CDR1 and CDR2 are MGHRA and YSYEKL. The CDR3 is CASSRSIGGQGAGEQYF. The DNA for the CDR3 is TGCGCCAGCAGCCGCTCAATTGGGGGACAGGGGGCCGGAGAGCAGTACTTC.

CDR3 sequence: CASRQGLTEAFF. As DNA, the CDR3 is TGTGCCAGCAGGCAGGGACTAACTGAAGCTTTCTTT. The genes are TRBV12-3 or TRBV12-4 and TRBJ1-1; weak D call: TRBD1 (5 bases). The CDR3 sequence is 12 residues long. The ends were cut back, 6 bases at V and 5 bases at J, with 10 bases in the middle.

The V and J genes are TRBV4-1 and TRBJ2-5, with 13 bases identical to TRBD2. V shed 4 bases and J 2 bases; nucleotides not matched to a gene: 16. Per germline, CDR1 MGHRA and CDR2 YSYEKL. This CDR3 is built from 20 residues. The CDR3 region has the DNA TGCGCCAGCAGCCCAAAAGGGACTAGCGGGGACCAAAGACCTCAAGAGACCCAGTACTTC. Translated: CASSPKGTSGDQRPQETQYF.

The chain recombines TRBV19 with TRBJ2-1; 11 positions agree with TRBD2. With 3 bases clipped from V and 7 bases from J, the junction kept 2 bases outside the gene matches. The germline gives CDR1 LNHDA, CDR2 SQIVND (reference sequence). This CDR3 spans 14 amino acids. CDR3 protein: CASSITSGSNEQFF. The CDR3 DNA reads TGTGCCAGTAGTATTACTAGCGGGAGTAATGAGCAGTTCTTC.